Listed here is a single T cell receptor (beta chain). The CDR3 has 19 residues. Germline V gene sequence: CDR1 SGHTA, CDR2 FQGNSA. Trimming removed 2 bases from V and 1 base from J, with 24 bases in between. These data belong to a study of blood T cell repertoires in COVID-19. The data were produced by immunoSEQ multiplex PCR, yet TCRdb's version contains in-frame clones alone and is incomplete. The sample holds about 99,000 clones, roughly 79% seen once. The sequencing sample was made of peripheral blood. The clonotype originates from a man of 80 years or more with COVID-19, enrolled during active disease. The chain carries TRBV7-2 and TRBJ2-7; possible D gene TRBD1, 6 bases. CDR3 sequence (DNA): TGTGCCAGCAGCTTAATCATTTACCCGAGGACAGCCCCTTCCTACGAGCAGTACTTC. It translates to CASSLIIYPRTAPSYEQYF.